The next 24 T cell receptor beta chains were all read from a single sample in a study of shared clonotypes between healthy human individuals (dated by TCRdb to 2018 to 2020). Receptor libraries were prepared by the immunoSEQ multiplex PCR assay. TCRdb took this table from immuneACCESS and kept in-frame rearrangements with V and J called. Such tables lack part of the clones; where checked against another copy, unresolved V genes explain under half of the gap, and the rest is unexplained. A total of about 980,000 clones appear in this sample, less than 85% of them only once. The ten biggest clones cover about 1.5% of the sample. The sequenced material came from memory CD4+ T cells sorted from blood. This sample's cell subset or site label indicates: CD45RA-negative fraction. The source is a man in his late teens or twenties in good health.

The chain employs TRBV7-2 and TRBJ1-3; weak D call: TRBD1 (6 bases). From germline, CDR1 is SGHTA and CDR2 FQGNSA. CDR3 length: 18 residues. V was cut by 1 base and J by 4 bases, with 20 bases left in between. CDR3 loop: CASSLGGTRRDFGNTIYF. The CDR3 DNA reads TGTGCCAGCAGCTTAGGGGGGACACGGAGAGATTTCGGAAACACCATATATTTT.

This clone was recorded a few times. The chain carries TRBV5-6 and TRBJ2-1; unclear D gene. The length of the CDR3 is 17 residues. Germline assignment: CDR1 SGHDT and CDR2 YYEEEE. V dropped 1 base and J dropped 0 bases, with 14 bases sitting between them. CDR3 bases: TGTGCCAGCAGCTTGTCCCTAGACACTCGCTCCTACAATGAGCAGTTCTTC. It is translated as CASSLSLDTRSYNEQFF.

This rearrangement joins TRBV19 to TRBJ1-2, with 8 nucleotides matching TRBD1. Germline loops: CDR1 LNHDA, CDR2 SQIVND (reference sequence). The V segment lost 5 bases and the J segment 8 bases; nucleotides outside the gene matches: 13. The CDR3 spans 15 residues. CDR3 loop: CASSPWTGTTRGYTF. CDR3 sequence (DNA): TGTGCCAGTAGTCCGTGGACAGGGACCACGAGGGGCTACACCTTC.

The chain couples TRBV5-1 to TRBJ2-3; 8 bases map to TRBD2. Per the germline V gene, CDR1 is SGHRS and CDR2 is YFSETQ. Germline trimming cut 0 bases from V and 4 bases from J; bases unmatched to any gene: 4. CDR3 length: 15 amino acids. CDR3 bases: TGCGCCAGCAGCTTGGCCGGGGGGGCCCCAGATACGCAGTATTTT. It yields the protein CASSLAGGAPDTQYF.

This clone was counted only a few times. CDR3 in DNA: TGCGCCAGCAGCTCGGACAGATGGGCTGAAGCTTTCTTT. Its translation is CASSSDRWAEAFF. The rearrangement links TRBV5-1 to TRBJ1-1, with D possibly TRBD1 on 6 matching bases. The V end lost 3 bases, the J end lost 6 bases, and 12 bases lay between the germline ends. This CDR3 comprises 13 residues. Germline lookup yields CDR1 SGHRS and CDR2 YFSETQ. Full variable domain (missing parts from reference TRBV5-1 and TRBJ1-1): KAGVTQTPRYLIKTRGQQVTLSCSPISGHRSVSWYQQTPGQGLQFLFEYFSETQRNKGNFPGRFSGRQFSNSRSEMNVSTLELGDSALYLCASSSDRWAEAFFGQGTRLTVV.

Details on this clone: Compared with germline, one end of the junction differs, possibly owing to a read error. V usage is TRBV7-7 and J usage is TRBJ2-3; perhaps TRBD1 as D (5 bases). Per the germline V gene, CDR1 is SSHAT and CDR2 is FNYEAQ (reference sequence). The CDR3 covers 15 residues. The CDR3 spells CASSLNPGNTDTQYF. CDR3 in DNA: TGTGCTAGCAGCTTAAATCCAGGGAACACAGATACGCAGTATTTT.

The V gene is TRBV2, the J gene TRBJ2-6; TRBD1 agrees at 9 bases. V shed 6 bases, J shed 2 bases, and the junction held 8 bases outside the gene matches. Per the germline V gene, CDR1 is SNHLY and CDR2 is FYNNEI. CDR3 length: 17 amino acids. The CDR3 is CASRKLTGGAGANVLTF. The CDR3 DNA follows: TGTGCCAGCAGAAAACTCACAGGGGGCGCTGGGGCCAACGTCCTGACTTTC.

Regarding this clone: Different DNA sequences within this sample yield the same CDR3. The chain combines TRBV6-5 with TRBJ2-7; D gene ambiguous. Trimming left V 0 bases short and J 1 base short, with 7 bases between. CDR3 length: 14 amino acids. From germline, CDR1 is MNHEY and CDR2 SVGAGI. As DNA, the CDR3 is TGTGCCAGCAGTTACTCCCATGGTTCCTACGAGCAGTACTTC. As protein: CASSYSHGSYEQYF.

Concerning this clone: Other DNA sequences in the sample encode the same CDR3. The chain carries TRBV19 and TRBJ2-3; 10 nucleotides agree with TRBD1. From germline, CDR1 is LNHDA and CDR2 SQIVND (reference sequence). Trimming at V came to 3 bases and at J to 3 bases, leaving 0 bases not matched to a gene. CDR3 length: 14 amino acids. For the CDR3, the DNA is TGTGCCAGTAGTATGGGACAGGGGACAGATACGCAGTATTTT. Protein sequence: CASSMGQGTDTQYF.

V is TRBV7-2 and J is TRBJ2-5, with D possibly TRBD2 on 6 matching bases. V was clipped by 5 bases and J by 0 bases, with 10 bases between them. Germline V gives CDR1 SGHTA, CDR2 FQGNSA. CDR3 length: 14 residues. CDR3: CASSQRRDQETQYF. CDR3 nucleotide sequence: TGTGCCAGCAGCCAGAGGAGGGACCAAGAGACCCAGTACTTC.

With regard to this clone: Other DNA sequences from this sample encode an identical CDR3 as well. This chain links TRBV15 with TRBJ1-1, with TRBD1 matching over 7 bases. The CDR3 is 16 amino acids. Germline-derived CDR1 and CDR2 are LNHNV and YYDKDF (reference sequence). V shed 2 bases and J 1 base; nucleotides not matched to a gene: 7. The CDR3 bases are TGTGCCACCAGCAGAAAACCCGGGACAGAGAACACTGAAGCTTTCTTT. It translates to CATSRKPGTENTEAFF.

The V and J genes are TRBV29-1 and TRBJ1-2, with 8 bases fitting TRBD1. Unmatched junction bases numbered 6, after V lost 5 bases and J lost 1 base. CDR1 is SQVTM, CDR2 ANQGSEA, per germline. The CDR3 extends over 14 amino acids. The CDR3 is CSVKLTGDNYGYTF. The CDR3 DNA reads as TGCAGCGTTAAACTGACAGGGGATAACTATGGCTACACCTTC.

Details on this clone: Distinct nucleotide sequences in the sample also encode this CDR3. The J gene is TRBJ1-3, the V gene TRBV5-4, with D unresolved. Between the trimmed V and J ends, which lost 0 bases and 3 bases, there was a span of 7 bases. The germline CDR1 and CDR2 sequences are SGHNT and YYREEE (reference sequence). This CDR3 is 14 amino acids long. CDR3 DNA: TGTGCCAGCAGCTTGGCAACAGATGGAAACACCATATATTTT. Translation gives CASSLATDGNTIYF.

This sequence joins TRBV7-2 and TRBJ2-7; the D is unclear. Germline V gives CDR1 SGHTA, CDR2 FQGNSA. CDR3 size: 13 residues. Trimming took 10 bases from V and 0 from J, leaving 13 bases between them. The CDR3 bases are TGTGCCATCGCCTGGACGAGCTCCTACGAGCAGTACTTC. It specifies CAIAWTSSYEQYF.

V is TRBV4-2 and J is TRBJ1-4; 7 bases fit TRBD1. Germline trimming cut 6 bases from V and 2 bases from J; bases unmatched to any gene: 3. Germline CDR1 is LGHNA and CDR2 is YNFKEQ. CDR3 length: 14 amino acids. CDR3 region: CASRMGQTNEKLFF. For the CDR3, the DNA is TGTGCCAGCAGAATGGGACAGACTAATGAAAAACTGTTTTTT.

This chain uses TRBV7-3 with TRBJ1-2; D is ambiguous. Germline CDR1 SGHTA, CDR2 FQGTGA. This CDR3 is built from 14 residues. The V and J ends lost 5 bases and 3 bases respectively, with 13 bases between them. Written as DNA, the CDR3 is TGTGCCAGCAGCACCCAAGGAGGGTACTATGGCTACACCTTC. Translation gives CASSTQGGYYGYTF.

This chain uses TRBV30 with TRBJ1-5, with D unresolved. With 3 bases removed from V and 2 bases from J, the gap between germline ends came to 11 bases. The V gene's germline CDR1 is GTSNPN and CDR2 SVGIG (reference sequence). CDR3 length: 14 residues. This CDR3 is CAWRSARGNQPQHF. The CDR3 DNA reads as TGTGCCTGGAGAAGTGCGCGGGGCAATCAGCCCCAGCATTTT.

This clone was picked up one time. The V call is TRBV10-3, the J call TRBJ2-7; D might be TRBD1 or TRBD2, each matching 5 bases. CDR3 size: 13 residues. Trimming left V 8 bases short and J 1 base short, with 12 bases between. CDR1 ENHRY and CDR2 SYGVKD come from the germline V gene. CDR3 bases: TGTGCCATCGCCGGGACGGTGTCCTACGAGCAGTACTTC. This translates into CAIAGTVSYEQYF.

Concerning this clone itself: This same CDR3 is encoded by further DNA sequences in the sample. This chain connects TRBV30 to TRBJ2-7; D is possibly TRBD1 (5 bases). There are 12 residues in the CDR3. Trimming took off 1 base at V and 4 bases at J, with 8 bases between the two ends. Germline CDR1 GTSNPN, CDR2 SVGIG (reference sequence). The CDR3 bases are TGTGCCTGGAGTGGGCAGGGATACGAGCAGTACTTC. Translation: CAWSGQGYEQYF.

This chain links TRBV6-1 with TRBJ1-4, with D possibly TRBD1 on 5 matching bases. The V end was cut by 1 base, the J end by 2 bases, with 14 bases between. Germline V lookup: CDR1 MNHNS, CDR2 SASEGT. CDR3 length equals 17 residues. CDR3 sequence reads: CASSEVSRGGTNEKLFF. The DNA for the CDR3 is TGTGCCAGCAGTGAAGTGTCCCGCGGGGGGACTAATGAAAAACTGTTTTTT.

The CDR3 bases are TGTGCCTGGAGGGGACTAGCGGGAAACTACGAGCAGTACTTC. It specifies CAWRGLAGNYEQYF. The chain joins TRBV30 to TRBJ2-5; 13 nucleotides align to TRBD2. The closer fit of TRBJ2-7 to the DNA end suggests the J call may be wrong. CDR1 and CDR2 from the germline V gene are GTSNPN and SVGIG (reference sequence). The CDR3 contains 14 residues.

The genes are TRBV10-3 and TRBJ1-6; 12 positions agree with TRBD1. With V trimmed by 4 bases and J by 9 bases, 7 bases remained unmatched. The germline CDR1 and CDR2 sequences are ENHRY and SYGVKD. The CDR3 contains 16 residues. Here the CDR3 reads CAISGSGQGAGSPLHF. The CDR3 bases are TGTGCCATCAGTGGATCGGGACAGGGGGCCGGTTCACCCCTCCACTTT.

The chain uses TRBV2 and TRBJ2-6, with 7 bases matching TRBD1. The J segment lost 3 bases and the V segment lost 5 bases, leaving 4 bases of the junction unmatched. Germline CDR1 reads SNHLY; CDR2 reads FYNNEI. The CDR3 runs 15 residues. CDR3 DNA: TGTGCCAGCAGTATAACAGGGGATGGGGCCAACGTCCTGACTTTC. It is translated as CASSITGDGANVLTF.

The chain couples TRBV29-1 to TRBJ2-3; 15 positions agree with TRBD2. CDR3 length equals 14 residues. The germline CDR1 and CDR2 sequences are SQVTM and ANQGSEA. The V gene end was trimmed by 6 bases and the J gene end by 4 bases; junction bases not matched to a gene: 2. CDR3 amino acids: CSVGLAGGSDTQYF. Written as DNA, the CDR3 is TGCAGCGTCGGACTAGCGGGAGGGTCAGATACGCAGTATTTT.